Presented here are 18 T cell receptor beta chains from one specimen sequenced in a study of control samples from healthy donors and cancer patients. Sequencing was performed with immunoSEQ multiplex PCR; in TCRdb, only in-frame clones are kept and a portion is missing. The sample lists about 180,000 clones, 85% to 95% occurring once. Sequencing used blood. These TCRs come from a woman aged 18-29 years in good health.

The rearrangement links TRBV5-1 to TRBJ2-3, with a possible D match to TRBD2 (6 bases). V was trimmed by 6 bases and J by 6 bases, leaving 17 bases between them. This CDR3 is 14 amino acids long. Per the germline V gene, CDR1 is SGHRS and CDR2 is YFSETQ. CDR3 region: CASTLSGVWDTQYF. CDR3 coding DNA: TGCGCCAGCACGCTCTCGGGAGTTTGGGATACGCAGTATTTT.

The chain couples TRBV28 to TRBJ1-1; perhaps TRBD1 as D (6 bases). Germline V lookup: CDR1 MDHEN, CDR2 SYDVKM. The CDR3 spans 12 residues. V lost 5 bases and J lost 10, with 14 bases in between. The CDR3 bases are TGTGCCAGCAGTCCCGGCTGGGACATAGCTTTCTTT. Protein sequence: CASSPGWDIAFF. Complete variable domain (other parts from reference TRBV28 and TRBJ1-1): DVKVTQSSRYLVKRTGEKVFLECVQDMDHENMFWYRQDPGLGLRLIYFSYDVKMKEKGDIPEGYSVSREKKERFSLILESASTNQTSMYLCASSPGWDIAFFGQGTRLTVV.

The rearrangement joins TRBV28 to TRBJ1-1, with 8 bases lining up with TRBD1. CDR3 length: 13 residues. Germline CDR1 and CDR2: MDHEN and SYDVKM. Trimming cost V 5 bases and J 7 bases; bases outside gene matches: 6. The CDR3 sequence: CASSLGTGIEAFF. The CDR3 DNA reads TGTGCCAGCAGTCTGGGGACAGGTATTGAAGCTTTCTTT. The full variable domain, in which reference TRBV28 and TRBJ1-1 provide the parts outside the CDR3, is DVKVTQSSRYLVKRTGEKVFLECVQDMDHENMFWYRQDPGLGLRLIYFSYDVKMKEKGDIPEGYSVSREKKERFSLILESASTNQTSMYLCASSLGTGIEAFFGQGTRLTVV.

This chain uses TRBV18 with TRBJ2-7; no firm D call. The CDR3 totals 11 residues. Germline V gene sequence: CDR1 KGHSH, CDR2 LQKENI. V lost 3 bases and J lost 7, with 7 bases in between. In nucleotides, the CDR3 is TGTGCCAGCTCACCCGAGAGAGAGCAGTACTTC. This codes for CASSPEREQYF.

V usage is TRBV7-9 and J usage is TRBJ1-4, with no clear D. CDR3 length: 18 residues. Per germline, CDR1 SEHNR and CDR2 FQNEAQ (reference sequence). V lost 2 bases and J 0 bases, leaving 16 bases between the germline ends. CDR3 nucleotides: TGTGCCAGCAGCTTATCGTACCGCAGGCGCTCAACTAATGAAAAACTGTTTTTT. This encodes CASSLSYRRRSTNEKLFF.

This clone occurred once. This chain joins TRBV21-1 and TRBJ1-4. TRBV21-1 is a pseudogene. The CDR3 spans 17 residues. This chain's CDR3 is CASIPLGRETGNEKLFF. Written as DNA, the CDR3 is TGTGCCAGCATTCCCCTGGGAAGGGAGACCGGTAATGAAAAACTGTTTTTT.

The gene calls are TRBV4-1 and TRBJ1-1; 9 bases fit TRBD1. This CDR3 has 14 residues. V lost 4 bases and J lost 4; bases outside the gene matches: 4. CDR1 and CDR2 (germline): MGHRA, YSYEKL. The CDR3 coding sequence is TGCGCCAGCAGCCCAGGACAGGGGCGCACTGAAGCTTTCTTT. It specifies CASSPGQGRTEAFF.

The V and J genes are TRBV5-1 and TRBJ2-5; 13 nucleotides match TRBD2. After removal of 4 bases from V and 3 bases from J, the junction contained 6 bases not matched to a gene. The CDR3 spans 16 residues. CDR1 and CDR2 (germline): SGHRS, YFSETQ. The CDR3 reads CASSTRLAGGEETQYF. The CDR3 DNA sequence: TGCGCCAGCAGCACCCGACTAGCGGGGGGTGAAGAGACCCAGTACTTC. Together with reference TRBV5-1 and TRBJ2-5, the CDR3 gives the full variable domain: KAGVTQTPRYLIKTRGQQVTLSCSPISGHRSVSWYQQTPGQGLQFLFEYFSETQRNKGNFPGRFSGRQFSNSRSEMNVSTLELGDSALYLCASSTRLAGGEETQYFGPGTRLLVL.

The CDR3 loop is CASSQDRGRDQNEQFF. As DNA, the CDR3 is TGCGCCAGCAGCCAAGATAGAGGCAGGGATCAGAATGAGCAGTTCTTC. The rearrangement uses TRBV4-1 and TRBJ2-1, with a tentative D call TRBD1 (5 bases). The germline V and J ends were trimmed by 0 bases and 7 bases, with 16 bases remaining between them. Germline V gene data show CDR1 as MGHRA and CDR2 as YSYEKL. This CDR3 is built from 16 residues.

In this sample, this clone turned up once. The gene calls are TRBV5-1 and TRBJ2-5, with D perhaps matching TRBD2 (7 bases). Trimming cost V 0 bases and J 4 bases, with 10 bases left between them. This CDR3 region has 14 residues. CDR1 and CDR2 (germline): SGHRS, YFSETQ. The CDR3 spells CASSLDREGETQYF. Here the CDR3 DNA reads TGCGCCAGCAGCTTGGACAGGGAGGGAGAGACCCAGTACTTC.

The chain carries TRBV6-5 and TRBJ2-2; D remains ambiguous. Germline CDR1 MNHEY, CDR2 SVGAGI. V lost 6 bases and J lost 10, with 12 bases in between. The CDR3 is made up of 12 amino acids. DNA of the CDR3: TGTGCCAGCAGCTTAAATAGTGAGGAGCTGTTTTTT. As protein: CASSLNSEELFF.

The V and J genes are TRBV9 and TRBJ1-3; 9 nucleotides align to TRBD1. Germline V gives CDR1 SGDLS, CDR2 YYNGEE. The J segment lost 4 bases and the V segment lost 3 bases, leaving 23 bases of the junction unmatched. The CDR3 runs to 21 residues. The DNA of the CDR3 is TGTGCCAGCAGCGCCTATACTCTACCGGGACAGGGCGTCATTGGGGGAAACACCATATATTTT. Protein product: CASSAYTLPGQGVIGGNTIYF.

This CDR3 is CASSLEGSQPQHF. CDR3 bases: TGCGCCAGCAGCTTGGAAGGGAGTCAGCCCCAGCATTTT. V gene TRBV5-1 combines with J gene TRBJ1-5, with D uncertain. In germline, CDR1 is SGHRS, CDR2 YFSETQ. Trimming cost V 0 bases and J 6 bases, with 7 bases left between them. The CDR3 contains 13 residues.

The chain uses TRBV19 and TRBJ2-2, with TRBD1 as a possible D gene (5 bases). This CDR3 comprises 17 residues. Trimming stripped 9 bases from V and 2 bases from J, with 22 bases between. Germline V gives CDR1 LNHDA, CDR2 SQIVND (reference sequence). CDR3 DNA sequence: TGTGCCAGCGCTAAGCAGGGTGATAACGGCAACACCGGGGAGCTGTTTTTT. It yields the protein CASAKQGDNGNTGELFF.

This sequence joins TRBV3-1 (or the pseudogene TRBV3-2) and TRBJ2-7; D not certain. The germline gives CDR1 LGHDT, CDR2 YNNKEL (reference sequence). The CDR3 consists of 16 residues. Trimming left V 4 bases short and J 0 bases short, with 16 bases between. The CDR3, as DNA: TGTGCCAGCAGCCCTGAAGGTAGAATTTCCTCCTACGAGCAGTACTTC. The encoded protein is CASSPEGRISSYEQYF.

The gene calls are TRBV5-1 and TRBJ1-4; 9 bases map to TRBD1. The germline gives CDR1 SGHRS, CDR2 YFSETQ. J gave up 7 bases and V 5 bases, and 9 bases lay outside the gene matches. CDR3 length: 15 residues. The CDR3 nucleotides read TGCGCCAGCAGTTCCGGGACAGGGTCCGGTGAAAAACTGTTTTTT. Encoded protein: CASSSGTGSGEKLFF.

The V gene is TRBV12-3 or TRBV12-4, the J gene TRBJ1-1; D might be TRBD1 (6 bases). Trimming shortened V by 5 bases and J by 11 bases, and 12 bases separated the two germline ends. This CDR3 comprises 11 residues. CDR3 sequence: CASSEGVSAFF. CDR3 DNA: TGTGCCAGCAGTGAGGGGGTCTCGGCTTTCTTT.

V usage is TRBV3-1 (or the pseudogene TRBV3-2) and J usage is TRBJ1-1; no definite D call. The germline V and J ends were trimmed by 10 bases and 5 bases, with 11 bases remaining between them. Germline V gene data show CDR1 as LGHDT and CDR2 as YNNKEL (reference sequence). CDR3 length equals 11 residues. CDR3 DNA sequence: TGTGCCACCGAAGCCGGGACTGAAGCTTTCTTT. Translated, it gives CATEAGTEAFF.